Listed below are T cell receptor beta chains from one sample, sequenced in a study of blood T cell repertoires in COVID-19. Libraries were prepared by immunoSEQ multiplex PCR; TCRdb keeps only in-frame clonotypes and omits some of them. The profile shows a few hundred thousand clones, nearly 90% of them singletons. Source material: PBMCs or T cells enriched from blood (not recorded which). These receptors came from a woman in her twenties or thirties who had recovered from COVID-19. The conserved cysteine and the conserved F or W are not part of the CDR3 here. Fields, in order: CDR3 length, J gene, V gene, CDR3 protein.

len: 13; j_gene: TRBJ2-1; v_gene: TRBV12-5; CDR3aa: ASGTRGQAYNEQF
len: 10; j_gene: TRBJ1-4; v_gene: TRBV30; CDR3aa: AWSEAGEKLF
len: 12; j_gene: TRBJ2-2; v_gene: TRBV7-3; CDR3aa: ASSLKHRTGELF
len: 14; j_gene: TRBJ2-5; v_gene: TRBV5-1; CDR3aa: ASSLGPGLKQETQY
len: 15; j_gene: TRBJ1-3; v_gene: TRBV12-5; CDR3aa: ASAPAFTESSGNTIY
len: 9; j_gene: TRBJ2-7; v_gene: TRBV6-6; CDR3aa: ASTHLAEQY
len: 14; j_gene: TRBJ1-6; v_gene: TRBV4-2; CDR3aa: ASSQDWTGSRSPLH
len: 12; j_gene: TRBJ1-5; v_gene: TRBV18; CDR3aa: ASSKGQGEGPQH
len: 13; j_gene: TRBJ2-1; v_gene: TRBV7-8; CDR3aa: ASSLRESSYNEQF
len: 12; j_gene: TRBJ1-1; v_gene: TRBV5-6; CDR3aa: ASSWRGLNTEAF
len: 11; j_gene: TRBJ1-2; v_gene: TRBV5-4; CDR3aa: ASSHSDRGGYT
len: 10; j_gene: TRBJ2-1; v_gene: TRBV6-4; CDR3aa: ASSVRANEQF
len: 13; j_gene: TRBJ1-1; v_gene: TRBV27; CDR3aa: ASSPRVTGWTEAF
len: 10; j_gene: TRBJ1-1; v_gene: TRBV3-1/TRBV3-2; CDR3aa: ASSLGGDRAF
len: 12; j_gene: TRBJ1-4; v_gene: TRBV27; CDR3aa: ASSLYGSDEKLF
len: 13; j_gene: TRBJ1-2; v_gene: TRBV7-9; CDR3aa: ASSLAKSGRHGYT
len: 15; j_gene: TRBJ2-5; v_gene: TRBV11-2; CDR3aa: ASSPGTSGGFQETQY
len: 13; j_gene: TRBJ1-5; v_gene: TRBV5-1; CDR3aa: ASSLGPEGNQPQH
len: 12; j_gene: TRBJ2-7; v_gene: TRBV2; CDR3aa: ASSEWQGAYEQY
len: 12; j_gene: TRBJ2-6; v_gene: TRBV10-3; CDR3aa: AISAGTSLGVLT
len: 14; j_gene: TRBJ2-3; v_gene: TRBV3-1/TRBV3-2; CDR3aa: ASSQESFRGSGTQY
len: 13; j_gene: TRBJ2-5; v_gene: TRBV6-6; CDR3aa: ASSALSNYQETQY
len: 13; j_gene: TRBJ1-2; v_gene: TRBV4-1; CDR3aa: ASSLLEGASYGYT
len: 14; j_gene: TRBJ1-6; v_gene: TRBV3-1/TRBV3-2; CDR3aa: ASSQDRRQYNSPLH
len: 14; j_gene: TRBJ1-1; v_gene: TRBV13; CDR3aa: ASSPTWGRKNTEAF
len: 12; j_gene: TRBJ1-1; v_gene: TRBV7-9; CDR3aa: ASSFRGRDTEAF
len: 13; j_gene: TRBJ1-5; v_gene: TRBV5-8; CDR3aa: ASSLGGRSNQPQH
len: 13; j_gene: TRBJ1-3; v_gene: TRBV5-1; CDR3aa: ASTSDPRSGNTIY
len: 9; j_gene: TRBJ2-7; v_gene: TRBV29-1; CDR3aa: SAHRGYEQY
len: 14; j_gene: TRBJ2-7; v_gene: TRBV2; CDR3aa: ASSQGTGNLAYEQY
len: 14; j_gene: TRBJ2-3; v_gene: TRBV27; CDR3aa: ASSSPELAGGGTQY
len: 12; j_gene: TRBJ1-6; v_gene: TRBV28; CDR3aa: ASSGGASNSPLH
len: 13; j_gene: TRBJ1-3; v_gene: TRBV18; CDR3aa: ASSPGTGGRNTIY
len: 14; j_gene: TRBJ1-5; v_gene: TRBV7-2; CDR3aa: ASSLGARTGNQPQH
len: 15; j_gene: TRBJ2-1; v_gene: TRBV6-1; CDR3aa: ASSERTGLAGMFEQF
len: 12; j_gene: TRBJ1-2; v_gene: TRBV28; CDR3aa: ASSLAGSRLSYT
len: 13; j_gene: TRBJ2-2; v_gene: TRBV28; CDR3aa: ASSLWGANTGELF
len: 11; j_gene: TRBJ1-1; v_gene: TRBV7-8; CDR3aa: ASSSGLGTEAF
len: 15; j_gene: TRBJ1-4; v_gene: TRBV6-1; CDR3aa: ASSEDWGRTGTEKLF
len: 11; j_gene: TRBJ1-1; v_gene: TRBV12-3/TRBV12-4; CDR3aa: ASRIQGATEAF
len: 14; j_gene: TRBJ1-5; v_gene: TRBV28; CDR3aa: ASSSPRGGQNQPQH
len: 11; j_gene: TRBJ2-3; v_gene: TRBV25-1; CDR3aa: ASSENGRRTQY
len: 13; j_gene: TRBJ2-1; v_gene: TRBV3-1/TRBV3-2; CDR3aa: ASSQDHPRGNEQF
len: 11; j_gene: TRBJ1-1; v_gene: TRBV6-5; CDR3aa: ASRQDGHTEAF
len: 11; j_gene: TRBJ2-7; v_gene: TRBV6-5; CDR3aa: ASVGGGTYEQY
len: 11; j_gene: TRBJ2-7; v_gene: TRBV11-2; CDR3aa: ASSLSPSKEQY
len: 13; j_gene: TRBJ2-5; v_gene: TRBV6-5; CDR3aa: ASRPARGVGETQY
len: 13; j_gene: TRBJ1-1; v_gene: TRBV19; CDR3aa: ASSTPGQLNTEAF
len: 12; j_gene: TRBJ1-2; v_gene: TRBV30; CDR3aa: AWSVWAAHYGYT
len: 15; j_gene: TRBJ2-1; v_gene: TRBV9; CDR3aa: ASSVDLAGGLYNEQF
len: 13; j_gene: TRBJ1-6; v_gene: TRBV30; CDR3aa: AWSVRGTGYSPLH
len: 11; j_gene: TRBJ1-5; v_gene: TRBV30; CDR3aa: AWRKGGNQPQH
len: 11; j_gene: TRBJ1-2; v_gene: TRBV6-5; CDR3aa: ASSSGTGRGYT
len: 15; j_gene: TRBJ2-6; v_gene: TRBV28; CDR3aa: ASSLQGAISGANVLT
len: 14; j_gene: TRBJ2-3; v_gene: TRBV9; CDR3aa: ASSPWTSGGDDTQY
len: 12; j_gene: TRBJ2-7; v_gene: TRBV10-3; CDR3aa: ATTQGLAGREQY
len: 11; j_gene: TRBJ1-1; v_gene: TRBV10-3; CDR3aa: AIIAQLNTEAF
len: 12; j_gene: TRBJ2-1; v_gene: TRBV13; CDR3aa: ASSLLVPRNEQF